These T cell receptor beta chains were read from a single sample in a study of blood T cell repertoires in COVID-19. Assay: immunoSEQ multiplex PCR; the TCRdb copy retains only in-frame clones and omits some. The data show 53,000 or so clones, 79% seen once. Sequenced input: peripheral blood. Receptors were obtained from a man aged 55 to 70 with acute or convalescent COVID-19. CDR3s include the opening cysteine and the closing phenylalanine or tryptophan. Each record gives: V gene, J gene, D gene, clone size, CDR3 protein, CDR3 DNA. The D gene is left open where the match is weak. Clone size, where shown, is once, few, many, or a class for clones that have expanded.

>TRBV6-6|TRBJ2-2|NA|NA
CASSYSPGTGELFF
TGTGCCAGCAGTTACTCGCCGGGCACCGGGGAGCTGTTTTTT
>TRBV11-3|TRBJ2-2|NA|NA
CASSISGTGELFF
TGTGCCAGCAGCATTAGCGGTACCGGGGAGCTGTTTTTT
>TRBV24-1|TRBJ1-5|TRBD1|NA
CATSDSGTGRVNQPQHF
TGTGCCACCAGTGACTCCGGGACAGGGCGCGTCAACCAGCCCCAGCATTTT
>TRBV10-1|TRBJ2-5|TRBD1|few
CASRQTGQRETQYF
TGCGCCAGCAGGCAGACAGGGCAGAGAGAGACCCAGTACTTC
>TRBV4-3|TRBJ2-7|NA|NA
CASSQDSYTRGRYF
TGCGCCAGCAGCCAAGATTCATATACCAGGGGACGGTACTTC
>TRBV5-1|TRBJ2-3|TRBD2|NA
CASSLAGLAARPDPDTQYF
TGCGCCAGCAGCTTGGCGGGACTAGCGGCGCGTCCAGATCCAGATACGCAGTATTTT
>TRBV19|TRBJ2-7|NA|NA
CASSIDRFYEQYF
TGTGCCAGTAGTATAGACAGGTTCTACGAGCAGTACTTC
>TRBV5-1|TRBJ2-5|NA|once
CASSGGHIGETQYF
TGCGCCAGCAGCGGGGGACACATTGGGGAGACCCAGTACTTC
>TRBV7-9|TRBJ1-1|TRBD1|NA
CASSRGQGGTEAFF
TGTGCCAGCAGCCGGGGACAGGGCGGCACTGAAGCTTTCTTT
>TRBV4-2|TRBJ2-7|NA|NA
CASSQDAGRDIYEQYF
TGTGCCAGCAGCCAAGATGCGGGAAGAGACATCTACGAGCAGTACTTC
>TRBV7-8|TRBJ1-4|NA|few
CASSLAFGVEKLFF
TGTGCCAGCAGCTTAGCGTTCGGGGTGGAAAAACTGTTTTTT
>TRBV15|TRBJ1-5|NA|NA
CATSSRGPPQHF
TGTGCCACCAGCAGCAGGGGCCCGCCCCAGCATTTT
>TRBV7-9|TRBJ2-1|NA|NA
CASSGSGAGQFF
TGTGCCAGCAGCGGGTCTGGAGCGGGGCAGTTCTTC